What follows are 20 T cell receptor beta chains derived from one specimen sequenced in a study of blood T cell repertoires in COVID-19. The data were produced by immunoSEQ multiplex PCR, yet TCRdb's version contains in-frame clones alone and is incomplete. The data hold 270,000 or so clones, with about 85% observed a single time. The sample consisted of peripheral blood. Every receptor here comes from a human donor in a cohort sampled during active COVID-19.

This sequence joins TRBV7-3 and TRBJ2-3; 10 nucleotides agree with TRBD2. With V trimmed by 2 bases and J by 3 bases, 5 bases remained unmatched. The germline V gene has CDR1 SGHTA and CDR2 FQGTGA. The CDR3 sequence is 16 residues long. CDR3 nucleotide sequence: TGTGCCAGCAGCTTAGATTTAGCGGGAGGAACAGATACGCAGTATTTT. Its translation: CASSLDLAGGTDTQYF.

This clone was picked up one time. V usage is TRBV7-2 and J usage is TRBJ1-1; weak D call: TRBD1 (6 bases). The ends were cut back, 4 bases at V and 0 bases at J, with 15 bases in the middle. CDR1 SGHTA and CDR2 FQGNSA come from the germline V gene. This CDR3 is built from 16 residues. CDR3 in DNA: TGTGCCAGCAGCTCTCAGGGGTGGGGGATGAACACTGAAGCTTTCTTT. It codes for CASSSQGWGMNTEAFF.

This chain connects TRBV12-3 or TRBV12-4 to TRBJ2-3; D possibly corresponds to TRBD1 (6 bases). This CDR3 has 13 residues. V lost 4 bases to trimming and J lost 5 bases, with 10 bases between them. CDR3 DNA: TGTGCCAGCAGTTCTGACAGGCGAGATACGCAGTATTTT. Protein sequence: CASSSDRRDTQYF.

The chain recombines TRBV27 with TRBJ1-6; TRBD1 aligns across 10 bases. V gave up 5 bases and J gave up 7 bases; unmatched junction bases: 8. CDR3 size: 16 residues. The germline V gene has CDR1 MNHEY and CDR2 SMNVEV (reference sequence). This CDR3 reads CASSPETGGPNSPLHF. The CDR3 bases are TGTGCCAGCAGTCCGGAGACAGGGGGCCCCAATTCACCCCTCCACTTT.

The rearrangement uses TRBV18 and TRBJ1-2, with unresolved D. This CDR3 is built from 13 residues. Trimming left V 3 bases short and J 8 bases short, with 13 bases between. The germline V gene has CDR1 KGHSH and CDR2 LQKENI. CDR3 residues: CASSPEGTSGYTF. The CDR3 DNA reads TGTGCCAGCTCACCGGAGGGAACCTCCGGCTACACCTTC.

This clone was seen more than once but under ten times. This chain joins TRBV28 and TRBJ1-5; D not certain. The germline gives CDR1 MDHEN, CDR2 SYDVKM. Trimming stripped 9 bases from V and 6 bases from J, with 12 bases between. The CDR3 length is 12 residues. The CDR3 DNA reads TGTGCCAGTGGTTCCGGTGGTCAGCCCCAGCATTTT. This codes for CASGSGGQPQHF.

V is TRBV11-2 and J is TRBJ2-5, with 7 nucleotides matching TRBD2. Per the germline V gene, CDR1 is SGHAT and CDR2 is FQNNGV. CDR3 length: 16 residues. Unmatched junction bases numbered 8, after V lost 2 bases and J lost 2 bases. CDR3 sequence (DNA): TGTGCCAGCAGCTTAAATACGGGAGGAGGGCAAGAGACCCAGTACTTC. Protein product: CASSLNTGGGQETQYF.

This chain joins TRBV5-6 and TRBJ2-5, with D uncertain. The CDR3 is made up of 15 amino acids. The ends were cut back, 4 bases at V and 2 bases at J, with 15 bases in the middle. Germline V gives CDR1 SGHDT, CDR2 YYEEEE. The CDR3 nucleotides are TGTGCCAGCAGCCTCAAACTTACTTCTCAAGAGACCCAGTACTTC. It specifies CASSLKLTSQETQYF.

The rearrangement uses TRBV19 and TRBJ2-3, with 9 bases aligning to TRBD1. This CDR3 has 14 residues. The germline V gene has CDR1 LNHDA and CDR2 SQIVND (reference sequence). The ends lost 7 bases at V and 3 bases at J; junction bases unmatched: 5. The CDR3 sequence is CASKETGGTDTQYF. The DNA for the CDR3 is TGTGCCAGTAAAGAGACAGGGGGAACAGATACGCAGTATTTT.

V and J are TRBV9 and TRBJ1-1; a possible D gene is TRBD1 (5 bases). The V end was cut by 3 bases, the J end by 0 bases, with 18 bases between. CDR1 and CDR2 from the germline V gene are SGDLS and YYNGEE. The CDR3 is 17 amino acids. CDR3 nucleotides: TGTGCCAGCAGCGGGGCCCTCGGACAAGATATGAACACTGAAGCTTTCTTT. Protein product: CASSGALGQDMNTEAFF.

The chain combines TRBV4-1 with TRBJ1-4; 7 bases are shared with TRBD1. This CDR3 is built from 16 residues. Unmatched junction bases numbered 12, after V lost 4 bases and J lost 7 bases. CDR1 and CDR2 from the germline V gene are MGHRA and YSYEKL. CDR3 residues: CASSRAVGTAAEKLFF. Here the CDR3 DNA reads TGCGCCAGCAGCCGGGCCGTGGGGACAGCCGCTGAAAAACTGTTTTTT.

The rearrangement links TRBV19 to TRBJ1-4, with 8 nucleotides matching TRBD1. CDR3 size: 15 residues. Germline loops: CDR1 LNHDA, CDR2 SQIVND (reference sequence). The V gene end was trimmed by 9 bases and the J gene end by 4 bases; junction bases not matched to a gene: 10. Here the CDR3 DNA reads TGTGCCAGCCGAGAACAGGGGGTAGTTAATGAAAAACTGTTTTTT. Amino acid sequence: CASREQGVVNEKLFF.

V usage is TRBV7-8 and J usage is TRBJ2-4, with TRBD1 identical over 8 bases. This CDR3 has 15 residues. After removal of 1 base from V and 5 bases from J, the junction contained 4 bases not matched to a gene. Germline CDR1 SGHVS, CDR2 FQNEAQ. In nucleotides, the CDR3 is TGTGCCAGCAGCTTAGGCAGGGGGCGTGAAAACATTCAGTACTTC. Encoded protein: CASSLGRGRENIQYF. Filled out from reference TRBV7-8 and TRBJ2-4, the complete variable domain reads GAGVSQSPRYKVAKRGQDVALRCDPISGHVSLFWYQQALGQGPEFLTYFQNEAQLDKSGLPSDRFFAERPEGSVSTLKIQRTQQEDSAVYLCASSLGRGRENIQYFGAGTRLSVL.

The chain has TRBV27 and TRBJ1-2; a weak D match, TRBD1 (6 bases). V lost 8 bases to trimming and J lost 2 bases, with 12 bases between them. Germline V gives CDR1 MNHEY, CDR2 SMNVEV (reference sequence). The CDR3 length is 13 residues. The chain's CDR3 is CASALGANYGYTF. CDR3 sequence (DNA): TGTGCCAGCGCCTTGGGGGCAAACTATGGCTACACCTTC.

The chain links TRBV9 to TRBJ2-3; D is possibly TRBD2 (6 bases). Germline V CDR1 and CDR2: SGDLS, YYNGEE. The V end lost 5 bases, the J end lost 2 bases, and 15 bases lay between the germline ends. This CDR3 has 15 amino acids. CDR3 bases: TGTGCCAGCAGTAAAGGACTAATATACACAGATACGCAGTATTTT. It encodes CASSKGLIYTDTQYF.

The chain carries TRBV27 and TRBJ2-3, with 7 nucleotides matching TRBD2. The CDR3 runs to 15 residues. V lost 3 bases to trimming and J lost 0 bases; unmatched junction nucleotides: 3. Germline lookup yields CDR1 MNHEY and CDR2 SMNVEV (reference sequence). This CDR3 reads CASSFLAASTDTQYF. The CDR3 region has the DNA TGTGCCAGCAGTTTCCTAGCGGCTAGCACAGATACGCAGTATTTT.

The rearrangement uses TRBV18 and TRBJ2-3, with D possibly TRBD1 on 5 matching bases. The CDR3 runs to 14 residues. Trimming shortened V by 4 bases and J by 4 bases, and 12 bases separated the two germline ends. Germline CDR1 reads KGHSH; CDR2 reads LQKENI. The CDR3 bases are TGTGCCAGCTCACTTCAGGGTGAGGCAGATACGCAGTATTTT. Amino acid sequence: CASSLQGEADTQYF.

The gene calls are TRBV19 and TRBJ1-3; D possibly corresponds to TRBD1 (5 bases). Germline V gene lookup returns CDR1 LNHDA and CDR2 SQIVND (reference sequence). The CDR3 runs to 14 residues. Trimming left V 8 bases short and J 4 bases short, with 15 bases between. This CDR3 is CASSSRTLGNTIYF. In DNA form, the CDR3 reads TGTGCCAGTTCCTCCCGGACACTCGGAAACACCATATATTTT.

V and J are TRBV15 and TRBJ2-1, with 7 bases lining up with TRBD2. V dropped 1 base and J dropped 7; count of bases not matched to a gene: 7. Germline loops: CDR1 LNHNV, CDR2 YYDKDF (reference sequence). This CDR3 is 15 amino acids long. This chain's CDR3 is CATSRAGGRSNEQFF. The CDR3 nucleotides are TGTGCCACCAGCAGAGCAGGCGGGAGATCGAATGAGCAGTTCTTC.

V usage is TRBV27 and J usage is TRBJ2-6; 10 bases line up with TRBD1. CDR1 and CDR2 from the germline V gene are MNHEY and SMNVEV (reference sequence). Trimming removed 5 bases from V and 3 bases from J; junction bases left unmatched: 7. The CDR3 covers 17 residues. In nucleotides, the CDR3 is TGTGCCAGCAGTCCGAGACAGGGGGCAGGTGGGGCCAACGTCCTGACTTTC. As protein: CASSPRQGAGGANVLTF.